These 14 T cell receptor beta chains were sequenced from one sample in a study of T cell changes during pregnancy in multiple sclerosis. Clones were sequenced by immunoSEQ multiplex PCR, and TCRdb holds only the in-frame ones, with some missing. The sample holds some 120,000 clones; about 90% are singletons and the top ten take more than 1.5%. This sample comprised peripheral blood, obtained in the third trimester of pregnancy. These receptors came from a female donor with multiple sclerosis, enrolled in a pregnancy study.

The sample holds one count of this clone. The V gene is TRBV27, the J gene TRBJ2-1, with 8 bases identical to TRBD2. Germline V gene sequence: CDR1 MNHEY, CDR2 SMNVEV (reference sequence). The CDR3 extends over 15 amino acids. With V trimmed by 3 bases and J by 5 bases, 6 bases remained unmatched. The CDR3 bases are TGTGCCAGCAGTTTGTTAGCGGGGTCAAACAATGAGCAGTTCTTC. Amino acid sequence: CASSLLAGSNNEQFF.

The rearrangement uses TRBV13 and TRBJ1-1; 8 nucleotides align to TRBD1. This CDR3 is built from 15 residues. CDR1 is PRHDT, CDR2 FYEKMQ, per germline (reference sequence). The V and J ends lost 3 bases and 0 bases, in that order; junction bases with no gene match: 3. The CDR3 loop reads CASSFLDRVNTEAFF. The CDR3 region has the DNA TGTGCCAGCAGCTTTTTGGACAGGGTGAACACTGAAGCTTTCTTT.

The chain couples TRBV19 to TRBJ2-3; no clear D. This CDR3 has 14 amino acids. Trimming took off 1 base at V and 0 bases at J, with 5 bases between the two ends. Per the germline V gene, CDR1 is LNHDA and CDR2 is SQIVND (reference sequence). CDR3 DNA: TGTGCCAGTAGTATAGGAACTAGCACAGATACGCAGTATTTT. Translation gives CASSIGTSTDTQYF.

This clone was counted a single time. The chain has TRBV10-3 and TRBJ1-2; 9 bases line up with TRBD1. V shed 0 bases and J 8 bases; nucleotides not matched to a gene: 4. Germline V lookup: CDR1 ENHRY, CDR2 SYGVKD. The length of the CDR3 is 14 residues. Here the CDR3 reads CAISESDRGGGYTF. The DNA for the CDR3 is TGTGCCATCAGTGAGTCGGACAGGGGAGGGGGCTACACCTTC.

This chain connects TRBV15 to TRBJ2-7, with TRBD1 as a possible D gene (6 bases). The CDR3 sequence is 17 residues long. Germline V gives CDR1 LNHNV, CDR2 YYDKDF (reference sequence). The V and J ends lost 1 base and 6 bases respectively, with 22 bases between them. CDR3 amino acids: CATSRVVKTGLSGEQYF. DNA of the CDR3: TGTGCCACCAGCAGAGTAGTAAAGACAGGCCTCTCGGGCGAGCAGTACTTC. The variable domain in full, completed from reference TRBV15 and TRBJ2-7, reads DAMVIQNPRYQVTQFGKPVTLSCSQTLNHNVMYWYQQKSSQAPKLLFHYYDKDFNNEADTPDNFQSRRPNTSFCFLDIRSPGLGDTAMYLCATSRVVKTGLSGEQYFGPGTRLTVT.

J is TRBJ2-4 and V is TRBV5-1; 8 bases match TRBD1. This CDR3 is 16 amino acids long. Unmatched junction bases numbered 10, after V lost 0 bases and J lost 8 bases. CDR1 and CDR2 (germline): SGHRS, YFSETQ. CDR3: CASSLESPGGMDIQYF. In DNA, the CDR3 is TGCGCCAGCAGCTTGGAGAGCCCAGGGGGCATGGACATTCAGTACTTC.

The chain recombines TRBV4-1 with TRBJ2-1; D may be TRBD1 (5 bases). The CDR3 is 17 amino acids. CDR1 is MGHRA and CDR2 is YSYEKL in the germline V gene. Deletions cut 0 bases from V and 3 bases from J, with 15 bases between. As DNA, the CDR3 is TGCGCCAGCAGCCAAGAAGACTTAAGACAGTACTACAATGAGCAGTTCTTC. Translation gives CASSQEDLRQYYNEQFF.

In this sample, this clone turned up a few times. V usage is TRBV9 and J usage is TRBJ2-2; TRBD1 is a possible D gene (6 bases). V was cut by 5 bases and J by 8 bases, with 13 bases left in between. Germline CDR1 and CDR2: SGDLS and YYNGEE. The CDR3 is 13 residues long. This CDR3 reads CASSEQGPGELFF. Here the CDR3 DNA reads TGTGCCAGCAGTGAACAGGGACCGGGGGAGCTGTTTTTT.

Here the CDR3 DNA reads TGTGCCAGCAGCGCTGACAGGGGGCCAGGAAACACCATATATTTT. This gives the protein CASSADRGPGNTIYF. The chain employs TRBV7-3 and TRBJ1-3; 10 bases match TRBD1. The J segment lost 4 bases and the V segment lost 5 bases, leaving 5 bases of the junction unmatched. The CDR3 consists of 15 residues. Germline CDR1 and CDR2: SGHTA and FQGTGA.

This chain uses TRBV7-6 with TRBJ1-3; 7 nucleotides align to TRBD1. Germline values: CDR1 SGHVS, CDR2 FNYEAQ. The CDR3 extends over 16 amino acids. V was clipped by 3 bases and J by 2 bases; unmatched bases: 7. The CDR3 loop reads CASSLSSGTAGNTIYF. The CDR3 DNA is TGTGCCAGCAGCTTGTCCAGTGGGACAGCTGGAAACACCATATATTTT.

The genes are TRBV7-9 and TRBJ2-2; 9 bases fit TRBD2. Germline loops: CDR1 SEHNR, CDR2 FQNEAQ (reference sequence). The CDR3 runs 16 residues. J gave up 4 bases and V 5 bases, and 8 bases lay outside the gene matches. This CDR3 reads CASSRSGSKSTGELFF. CDR3 nucleotides: TGTGCCAGCAGCCGTAGCGGGAGTAAGTCCACCGGGGAGCTGTTTTTT.

The rearrangement joins TRBV21-1 to TRBJ2-1; the D call of TRBD1 is as the table states it, not checked on the DNA. TRBV21-1 is an annotated pseudogene. The CDR3 spans 13 residues. In DNA form, the CDR3 reads TGTGCCAGCGGGGGACAGGGGGACGGGGAGCAGTTCTTC. This gives the protein CASGGQGDGEQFF.

V gene TRBV5-1 combines with J gene TRBJ1-2; 8 nucleotides agree with TRBD1. V lost 2 bases and J lost 1; bases outside the gene matches: 4. The CDR3 consists of 15 residues. Germline values: CDR1 SGHRS, CDR2 YFSETQ. CDR3 sequence reads: CASSFRTGNNYGYTF. CDR3 bases: TGCGCCAGCAGCTTCAGGACAGGGAATAACTATGGCTACACCTTC.

This clone was detected only a few times. The V gene is TRBV10-2, the J gene TRBJ1-5; TRBD1 is a possible D gene (6 bases). Germline V gene lookup returns CDR1 WSHSY and CDR2 SAAADI. Trimming shortened V by 4 bases and J by 9 bases, and 13 bases separated the two germline ends. The CDR3 is 13 residues long. The CDR3 DNA sequence: TGCGCCAGCAGTGGGACAGAGGGCCGGCCCCAGCATTTT. Translation gives CASSGTEGRPQHF.